The 4 T cell receptor beta chains presented below share a single source sample, sequenced in a study of spatial heterogeneity in lung cancer. From the 5' RACE reads, TCRdb called clonotypes with MiXCR, one entry per CDR3 protein. This table has 51,000 or so distinct CDR3 sequences, more than 6.5% appearing once. This sample's time point: blood at routine non-recurrence follow-up after resection. No cell sorting; template was whole RNA from tumor, lung tissue or PBMC. Sequences were derived from PBMCs, sampled at follow-up. Receptors were obtained from a female donor with early-stage non-small cell lung cancer.

The chain couples TRBV7-2 to TRBJ1-3; D call uncertain. Germline assignment: CDR1 SGHTA and CDR2 FQGNSA. This CDR3 is built from 14 residues. With 5 bases removed from V and 0 bases from J, the gap between germline ends came to 8 bases. In DNA form, the CDR3 reads TGTGCCAGCAGCGGATTTTACTCTGGAAACACCATATATTTT. It specifies CASSGFYSGNTIYF.

This clonotype was counted between two and nine times. V usage is TRBV5-1 and J usage is TRBJ2-4; a weak D match, TRBD2 (5 bases). V was trimmed by 4 bases and J by 5 bases, leaving 10 bases between them. The CDR3 is made up of 13 amino acids. The germline V gene encodes CDR1 SGHRS and CDR2 YFSETQ. The CDR3 nucleotides read TGCGCCAGCAGCCACGGGAAGGAAAACATTCAGTACTTC. Amino acid sequence: CASSHGKENIQYF. The variable domain in full, with the rest retrieved from reference TRBV5-1 and TRBJ2-4, is KAGVTQTPRYLIKTRGQQVTLSCSPISGHRSVSWYQQTPGQGLQFLFEYFSETQRNKGNFPGRFSGRQFSNSRSEMNVSTLELGDSALYLCASSHGKENIQYFGAGTRLSVL.

Comment on this clonotype: A much bigger clone sits one base away, suggesting this may be a read error. CDR3 region: CATSDRTTEAFF. The CDR3 bases are TGTGCCACCTCAGACCGGACCACTGAAGCTTTCTTT. This rearrangement joins TRBV2 to TRBJ1-1; D is undetermined. With 10 bases removed from V and 4 bases from J, the gap between germline ends came to 13 bases. CDR3 size: 12 residues. Germline V gene lookup returns CDR1 SNHLY and CDR2 FYNNEI.

This chain joins TRBV20-1 and TRBJ2-3; D is possibly TRBD2 (5 bases). V was pared by 5 bases and J by 3 bases, with 15 bases between. The CDR3 consists of 14 residues. Per germline, CDR1 DFQATT and CDR2 SNEGSKA (reference sequence). The CDR3 DNA sequence: TGCAGTGCTCGCACCACCGGGAAAACAGATACGCAGTATTTT. Its protein product is CSARTTGKTDTQYF.